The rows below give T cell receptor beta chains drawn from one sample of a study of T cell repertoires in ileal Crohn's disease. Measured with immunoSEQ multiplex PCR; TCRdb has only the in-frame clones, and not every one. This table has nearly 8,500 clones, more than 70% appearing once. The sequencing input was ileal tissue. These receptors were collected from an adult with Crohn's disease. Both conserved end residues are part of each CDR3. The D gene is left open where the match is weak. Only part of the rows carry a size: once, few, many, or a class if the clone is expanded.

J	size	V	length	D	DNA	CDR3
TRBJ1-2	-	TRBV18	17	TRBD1	TGTGCCAGCTCACCAGTGGCCCGGCAGGGGGCCAACTATGGCTACACCTTC	CASSPVARQGANYGYTF
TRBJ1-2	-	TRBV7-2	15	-	TGTGCCAGCAGCTTAGACGGTTCGGCTAGGGTAGGCTACACCTTC	CASSLDGSARVGYTF
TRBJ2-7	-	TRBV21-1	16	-	TGTGCCAGCAGACCTCCCCGCAAAACCCTTACCTACGAGCAGTACTTC	CASRPPRKTLTYEQYF
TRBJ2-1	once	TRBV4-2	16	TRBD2	TGTGCCAGCAGCCAAGAGGGGCTAGCGGGAGCCCGTGAGCAGTTCTTC	CASSQEGLAGAREQFF
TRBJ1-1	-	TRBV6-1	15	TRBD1	TGTGCCAGCAGGAATAAACGACAGGGGAACACTGAAGCTTTCTTT	CASRNKRQGNTEAFF
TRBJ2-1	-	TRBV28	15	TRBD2	TGTGCCAGCACTCCGGGACTAGTTTTAATGAATGAGCAGTTCTTC	CASTPGLVLMNEQFF
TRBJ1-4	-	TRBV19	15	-	TGTGCCAGTAGTACCCAGGTTCGGACCTATGAAAAACTGTTTTTT	CASSTQVRTYEKLFF
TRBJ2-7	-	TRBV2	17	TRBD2	TGTGCCATCTTTAAAACTAGCGGAGAACGTATTTCCTACGAGCAGTACTTC	CAIFKTSGERISYEQYF
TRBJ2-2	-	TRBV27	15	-	TGTGCCAGCAGTATGGGCCTCGTGGACACCGGGGAGCTGTTTTTT	CASSMGLVDTGELFF
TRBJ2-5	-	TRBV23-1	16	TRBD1	TGCGCCAGCAGTCAAGCAATTCACAGGGGGCAAGAGACCCAGTACTTC	CASSQAIHRGQETQYF
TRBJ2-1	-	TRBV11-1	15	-	TGTGCCAGCAGCTTAGACGGGATTCCCTACAATGAGCAGTTCTTC	CASSLDGIPYNEQFF
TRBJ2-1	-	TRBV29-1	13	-	TGCAGCGTTGTATTTGGGGCCAACAATGAGCAGTTCTTC	CSVVFGANNEQFF
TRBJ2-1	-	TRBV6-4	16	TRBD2	TGTGCCAGCAGAATGTTTAGCGGGGGTACAAAGGATGAGCAGTTCTTC	CASRMFSGGTKDEQFF
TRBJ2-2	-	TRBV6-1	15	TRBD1	TGTGCCAGCAGTCAAGGGACAGGGCGTTTCGGGGAGCTGTTTTTT	CASSQGTGRFGELFF
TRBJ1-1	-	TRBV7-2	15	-	TGTGCCAGCAGCGAACGGCTGGGGAGGGGCACTGAAGCTTTCTTT	CASSERLGRGTEAFF
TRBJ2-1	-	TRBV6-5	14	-	TGTGCCAGCACCAAGGACTCTTCCTACAATGAGCAGTTCTTC	CASTKDSSYNEQFF
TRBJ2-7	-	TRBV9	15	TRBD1	TGTGCCAGCAGCACCGGGACAGGGAAAATGTACGAGCAGTACTTC	CASSTGTGKMYEQYF
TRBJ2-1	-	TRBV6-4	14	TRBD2	TGTGCCAGCAGTAGCGGGAGTGGGGTCAATGAGCAGTTCTTC	CASSSGSGVNEQFF
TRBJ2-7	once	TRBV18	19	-	TGTGCCAGCTCACAATCACCCGAGTGGCAGGAGGGGGGACGATGGGAGCAGTACTTC	CASSQSPEWQEGGRWEQYF
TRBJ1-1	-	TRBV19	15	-	TGTGCCAGTAGTATTAATCATCAAATGAACACTGAAGCTTTCTTT	CASSINHQMNTEAFF
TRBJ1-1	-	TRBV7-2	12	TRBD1	TGTGCCAGCAGCTTAAGGACAGGCAAAGCTTTCTTT	CASSLRTGKAFF
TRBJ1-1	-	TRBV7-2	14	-	TGTGCCAGCAGCTTAGTCGGGGGGGACACTGAAGCTTTCTTT	CASSLVGGDTEAFF
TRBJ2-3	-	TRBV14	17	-	TGTGCCAGCAGCCAAGATTTCGGGGGCTCCCGCACAGATACGCAGTATTTT	CASSQDFGGSRTDTQYF
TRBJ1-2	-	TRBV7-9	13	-	TGTGCCAGCAGCAAAGACAGGCGTCGTGGCTACACCTTC	CASSKDRRRGYTF
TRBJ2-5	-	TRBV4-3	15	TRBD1	TGCGCCAGCAGCCGCGCGACGACAGGGGAAGAGACCCAGTACTTC	CASSRATTGEETQYF
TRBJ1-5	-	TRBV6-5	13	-	TGTGCCAGCAGTTCGACAGTGAGGCAGCCCCAGCATTTT	CASSSTVRQPQHF
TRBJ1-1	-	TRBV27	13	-	TGTGCCAGCAGTGTTGGTCGTATCACTGAAGCTTTCTTT	CASSVGRITEAFF
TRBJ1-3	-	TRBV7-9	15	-	TGTGCCAGCAGCCCGTTTTGGGATTCTGGAAACACCATATATTTT	CASSPFWDSGNTIYF
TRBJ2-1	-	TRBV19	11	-	TGTGCCAGTAGTATAAGCGGTGAGCAGTTCTTC	CASSISGEQFF
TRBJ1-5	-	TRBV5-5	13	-	TGTGCCAGCAGCATGCAGGGTGATCAGCCCCAGCATTTT	CASSMQGDQPQHF
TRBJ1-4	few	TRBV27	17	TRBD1	TGTGCCAGCAGTTTACTCGCCGGGACAGGGGTCGGTGAAAAACTGTTTTTT	CASSLLAGTGVGEKLFF
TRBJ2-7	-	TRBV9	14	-	TGTGCCAGCAGCCTGAGGACCAGCTCCTACGAGCAGTACTTC	CASSLRTSSYEQYF
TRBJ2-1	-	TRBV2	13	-	TGTGCCAGCAGTGGGGCACTCTACAATGAGCAGTTCTTC	CASSGALYNEQFF
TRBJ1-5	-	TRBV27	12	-	TGTGCCAGCAGGGTGGGCAATCAGCCCCAGCATTTT	CASRVGNQPQHF
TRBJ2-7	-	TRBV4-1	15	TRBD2	TGCGCCAGCAGCCCAGGGAGCGGGAGTATCTACGAGCAGTACTTC	CASSPGSGSIYEQYF
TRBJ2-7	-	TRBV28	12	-	TGTGCCAGCAGTTCTCGTTCCTACGAGCAGTACTTC	CASSSRSYEQYF